This is a list of T cell receptor beta chains from one sample in a study of T cells after yellow fever vaccination. TCRdb itself ran the 5' RACE reads through MiXCR, one entry per CDR3 protein. The sample includes under 150,000 distinct CDR3 sequences, 7.7% of them seen just once. Specimen: CD4+ T cells sorted from PBMCs, collected 5 days after the yellow fever booster vaccination. These receptors all come from a man aged 25 to 40 who received the YFV17D yellow fever vaccine. CDR3s include the opening cysteine and the closing phenylalanine or tryptophan. The order of the fields is V gene, J gene, D gene, CDR3 protein. A D gene is named only where the DNA matches it firmly.

V gene: TRBV7-7
J gene: TRBJ2-5
D gene: -
CDR3 protein: CASSQSPNPDIAPETQYF

V gene: TRBV29-1
J gene: TRBJ2-7
D gene: TRBD1
CDR3 protein: CSVDAGQGYEQYF

V gene: TRBV12-3/TRBV12-4
J gene: TRBJ2-5
D gene: -
CDR3 protein: CATPGVAETQYF

V gene: TRBV18
J gene: TRBJ2-3
D gene: -
CDR3 protein: CASSPDLTDTQYF

V gene: TRBV4-3
J gene: TRBJ1-2
D gene: -
CDR3 protein: CASSPQRTTGGYTF

V gene: TRBV7-2
J gene: TRBJ1-2
D gene: -
CDR3 protein: CASSLGNRDGYTF

V gene: TRBV20-1
J gene: TRBJ2-7
D gene: -
CDR3 protein: CSARDQAGSYEQYF

V gene: TRBV7-7
J gene: TRBJ2-5
D gene: TRBD2
CDR3 protein: CASSPRTSPKTQYF

V gene: TRBV10-3
J gene: TRBJ2-7
D gene: -
CDR3 protein: CAISESVGYEQYF

V gene: TRBV30
J gene: TRBJ2-5
D gene: -
CDR3 protein: CAWSFTETQYF

V gene: TRBV5-1
J gene: TRBJ1-2
D gene: -
CDR3 protein: CASSFDSLNYGYTF

V gene: TRBV2
J gene: TRBJ2-5
D gene: -
CDR3 protein: CASSPVRPETQYF

V gene: TRBV7-3
J gene: TRBJ2-3
D gene: -
CDR3 protein: CASSLNVPDTQYF

V gene: TRBV30
J gene: TRBJ1-6
D gene: -
CDR3 protein: CAWSPGGNSPLHF

V gene: TRBV7-6
J gene: TRBJ2-1
D gene: -
CDR3 protein: CASSVPRGGQFF

V gene: TRBV3-1
J gene: TRBJ2-3
D gene: TRBD2
CDR3 protein: CASSPTSGRTDTQYF

V gene: TRBV7-8
J gene: TRBJ2-5
D gene: -
CDR3 protein: CAGGVRFGTQYF

V gene: TRBV7-2
J gene: TRBJ1-2
D gene: -
CDR3 protein: CASRFGVFYGYTF

V gene: TRBV21-1
J gene: TRBJ2-1
D gene: -
CDR3 protein: CASSKGRGTEQFF

V gene: TRBV18
J gene: TRBJ1-4
D gene: TRBD1
CDR3 protein: CASRTGDEKLFF

V gene: TRBV29-1
J gene: TRBJ2-1
D gene: TRBD2
CDR3 protein: CSASIAGTNEQFF

V gene: TRBV7-2
J gene: TRBJ2-6
D gene: -
CDR3 protein: CASSLDFRDNVLTF